Listed below are T cell receptor beta chains from one sample, sequenced in a study of cytomegalovirus exposure and HLA in healthy donors. The method was immunoSEQ multiplex PCR; TCRdb's version includes in-frame clones alone and lacks a portion of them. The table records some 140,000 clones, about 80% of them present only once. The sequencing sample was made of PBMCs. These receptor sequences come from a woman aged 40 to 50 in good health and CMV-seronegative. CDR3s include the opening cysteine and the closing phenylalanine or tryptophan. The order of the fields is D gene, V gene, clone size, J gene, CDR3 DNA, CDR3 protein. The D gene is left open where the match is weak. Some rows mark clone size as missing; the rest say once, few, many or name a class of expanded clone.

d_gene: .; v_gene: TRBV5-1; abundance: .; j_gene: TRBJ1-3; CDR3nt: TGCGCCAGCAGCTTTGCGGCCAACTCTGGAAACACCATATATTTT; CDR3aa: CASSFAANSGNTIYF
d_gene: TRBD2; v_gene: TRBV4-1; abundance: .; j_gene: TRBJ2-1; CDR3nt: TGCGCCAGCAGCAAGGGACTAGCGGGGTTTAATGAGCAGTTCTTC; CDR3aa: CASSKGLAGFNEQFF
d_gene: .; v_gene: TRBV5-1; abundance: .; j_gene: TRBJ2-7; CDR3nt: TGCGCCAGCAGCTCCGACGGGAGCCACTCCTACGAGCAGTACTTC; CDR3aa: CASSSDGSHSYEQYF
d_gene: .; v_gene: TRBV5-1; abundance: .; j_gene: TRBJ1-4; CDR3nt: TGCGCCAGCAGTCCGGGTTCTAATGAAAAACTGTTTTTT; CDR3aa: CASSPGSNEKLFF
d_gene: .; v_gene: TRBV6-4; abundance: few; j_gene: TRBJ2-3; CDR3nt: TGTGCCAGCAGTGAGGGCCCTAGCACAGATACGCAGTATTTT; CDR3aa: CASSEGPSTDTQYF
d_gene: .; v_gene: TRBV28; abundance: few; j_gene: TRBJ1-3; CDR3nt: TGTGCCAGCAGTCCCACTGCGGGGGCGTTCAACACCATATATTTT; CDR3aa: CASSPTAGAFNTIYF
d_gene: TRBD1; v_gene: TRBV10-3; abundance: .; j_gene: TRBJ1-2; CDR3nt: TGTGCCATCAGTGCCCGGGACAGGACGGGAGGCTACACCTTC; CDR3aa: CAISARDRTGGYTF
d_gene: TRBD1; v_gene: TRBV12-5; abundance: .; j_gene: TRBJ1-6; CDR3nt: TGTGCTAGTGGCTCCGGGACAGCAAATTCACCCCTCCACTTT; CDR3aa: CASGSGTANSPLHF
d_gene: .; v_gene: TRBV11-3; abundance: .; j_gene: TRBJ2-2; CDR3nt: TGTGCCAGCAGCTTTTCAGGGCTGAACACCGGGGAGCTGTTTTTT; CDR3aa: CASSFSGLNTGELFF
d_gene: TRBD2; v_gene: TRBV2; abundance: .; j_gene: TRBJ2-1; CDR3nt: TGTGCCAGCAGAGAGCGGGAGAACCTCAATGAGCAGTTCTTC; CDR3aa: CASRERENLNEQFF
d_gene: .; v_gene: TRBV7-9; abundance: .; j_gene: TRBJ1-3; CDR3nt: TGTGCCAGCAGCCTCAAACTGACAGGTCGGAGTGGAAACACCATATATTTT; CDR3aa: CASSLKLTGRSGNTIYF
d_gene: .; v_gene: TRBV11-2; abundance: .; j_gene: TRBJ1-1; CDR3nt: TGTGCCAGCAGCCCTACCTTCCCGCTGAACACTGAAGCTTTCTTT; CDR3aa: CASSPTFPLNTEAFF
d_gene: .; v_gene: TRBV10-3; abundance: .; j_gene: TRBJ2-5; CDR3nt: TGTGCCATTTCAGGCGTGTACCAAGAGACCCAGTACTTC; CDR3aa: CAISGVYQETQYF